This TCR beta chain is drawn from a study of T cells in Graves' hyperthyroidism and ophthalmopathy. There are many counts of this clonotype. The antigen remains unidentified. Lactation, pregnancy, other autoimmune disease or uncontrolled infection excluded patients. The CDR3 sequence is 17 residues long. Unmatched junction bases numbered 14, after V lost 8 bases and J lost 2 bases. CDR1 is ENHRY, CDR2 SYGVKD, per germline. Whole-study findings and limits: The model made its ophthalmopathy prediction, and onset followed a median approximately 6.5 months later.

What was amplified from RNA transcripts were TCR beta CDR3 regions. HTBI primers were employed in a first-round RT-PCR of the TCR CDR3. TCRdb recomputed calls from the multiplex PCR reads with MiXCR, one row per CDR3 protein. The data contain roughly 380,000 distinct CDR3 sequences, roughly 14% of them singletons. The chain carries TRBV10-3 and TRBJ2-3, with 9 bases aligning to TRBD2. Sample: blood. The origin of this receptor is a woman in her sixties or seventies with Graves' hyperthyroidism. The CDR3 sequence: CAIGPSGIEEPTDTQYF. The CDR3 DNA sequence: TGTGCCATCGGGCCTAGCGGGATAGAGGAGCCCACAGATACGCAGTATTTT.